This TCR beta chain was captured by sequencing in a study of beta chain features in type 1 diabetes. Study-wide background: Comparable age, gender and cell yields were observed in patients relative to healthy donors. Examined across all samples were over 85 million sorted cells. Study-wide results and limits: A closer apparent resemblance between naive, central memory and Treg TCRB repertoires was seen in patients than in healthy donors. Significant though moderate, a shortening of TCRB CDR3s appeared in all four CD4+ subsets of Type 1 diabetes patients.

There are many counts of this clone. The antigen is not known. This CDR3 comprises 14 residues. V was cut by 2 bases and J by 2 bases, with 10 bases left in between. Germline CDR1 is SEHNR and CDR2 is FQNEAQ (reference sequence). The study reverse transcribed the entire isolated RNA, so it sequenced expressed TCRB transcripts. The table came from immunoSEQ multiplex PCR; TCRdb's copy has only in-frame clones and leaves some out. The sample has about 390,000 clones, 9.6% seen once. The sequence was collected from a man aged 25 to 40 with type 1 diabetes. The sample consisted of central memory CD4+ T cells from blood. This chain uses TRBV7-9 with TRBJ2-7; D is possibly TRBD2 (5 bases). The CDR3 region is CASSLMIGAYEQYF. CDR3 nucleotide sequence: TGTGCCAGCAGCTTAATGATCGGGGCCTACGAGCAGTACTTC.